This T cell receptor (beta chain) is from a study of OX40 agonist ivuxolimab in advanced cancers. Regarding the research as a whole: Ivuxolimab was a fully human IgG2 agonistic monoclonal antibody targeting the costimulatory receptor OX40 (CD134). In the dose-escalation cohort, 65% to 85% of patients were male, and the mean age was roughly 56 years with a range of about 23 to 79. Prior anti-PD-1, anti-PD-L1 or anti-CTLA-4 therapy was permitted, and 40% of dose-escalation patients had received checkpoint inhibitors. The paper describes the monotherapy dose-escalation part (N of about 47 patients) of the phase I trial of ivuxolimab. Of the roughly 54 patients in dose escalation, some 20 had hepatocellular carcinoma, roughly 15 had melanoma, 9 had renal cell carcinoma and 9 had head and neck cancer. The purpose of peripheral TCRbeta sequencing was to test whether ivuxolimab changed TCR sequence diversity and led to clonal T-cell expansion. Intravenous ivuxolimab was administered to patients every 2 weeks at six dose levels: 0.01, 0.1, 0.3, 1.5, 3 and 10 mg/kg. Partial responses occurred in three dose-escalation patients: two with cutaneous melanoma and one with hepatocellular carcinoma.

The trial excluded patients who had a history of autoimmune disease or who were on systemic immunosuppression. Peripheral blood for TCR sequencing was collected from all dose cohorts at baseline, on cycle 4 day 1, and on cycle 7 day 1. Samples were obtained from an open-label, multicenter, first-in-human phase I dose-escalation trial of ivuxolimab. The trial enrolled adults with locally advanced or metastatic head and neck squamous cell, hepatocellular, melanoma or renal cell carcinoma. CD4+ and CD8+ T cells were sorted separately from peripheral blood before TCR sequencing. As to this clone: Its antigen target is currently unknown. Base-call qualities are not available, and no considerably larger clone is one nucleotide away.

To sequence the TCRbeta CDR3 region, genomic DNA was isolated from the sorted cells. The immunoSEQ Assay was used for sequencing of TCRbeta CDR3 regions. Drawn from immuneACCESS, this table holds only the in-frame rearrangements with V and J called that TCRdb kept. Clones are partly lost; checked studies trace under half to an unresolved V gene and leave the rest unexplained. A total of about 46,000 clones appear in this sample, about 88% of them only once. 10% to 15% of the sample is in the top ten clones. The junction shows trimming of 4 bases on V and 5 bases on J, plus 15 bases between the germline ends. In the germline V gene, CDR1 corresponds to MDHEN and CDR2 to SYDVKM. The CDR3 runs 15 amino acids, cysteine and phenylalanine included. This entry keeps only the CDR3 DNA: 45 bases, framed from base 1. What the authors observed across the whole study: At doses of 0.1 to 3.0 mg/kg, clonal expansion of both CD4+ and CD8+ T cells in blood was seen between baseline and week 6. Low levels of normalized T-cell clonal expansion were also seen in some patients who did not respond. In the 0.1-3.0 mg/kg groups, partial responders were among the patients with the lowest normalized peripheral clonal expansion, particularly in CD8+ T cells. After ivuxolimab, more expanded clones were found on average in CD8+ T cells than in CD4+ T cells. Which antigens the clonally expanded peripheral T cells were specific for was not determined.

This clonotype was obtained from an adult with an advanced solid tumor such as melanoma, head and neck, liver or kidney cancer. The V and J segments used are TRBV28 and TRBJ2-1; a tentative D match to TRBD2 spans 6 bases. The material sequenced was CD4+ or CD8+ T cells sorted from blood, taken in a trial of the OX40 agonist ivuxolimab. The CDR3 corresponds to CASSSLFGGHNEQFF. The DNA sequence is TGTGCCAGCAGTTCCCTTTTCGGGGGACACAATGAGCAGTTCTTC.